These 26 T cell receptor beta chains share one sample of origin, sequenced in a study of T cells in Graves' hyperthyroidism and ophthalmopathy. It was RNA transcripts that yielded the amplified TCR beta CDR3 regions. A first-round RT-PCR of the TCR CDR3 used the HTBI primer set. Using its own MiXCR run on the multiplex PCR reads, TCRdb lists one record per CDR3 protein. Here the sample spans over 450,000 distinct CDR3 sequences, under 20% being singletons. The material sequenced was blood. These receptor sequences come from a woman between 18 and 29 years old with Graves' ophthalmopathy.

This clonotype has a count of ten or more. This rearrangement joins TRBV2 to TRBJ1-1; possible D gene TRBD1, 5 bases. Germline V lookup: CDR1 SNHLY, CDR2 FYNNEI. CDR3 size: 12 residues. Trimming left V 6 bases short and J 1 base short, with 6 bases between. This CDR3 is CASRGENTEAFF. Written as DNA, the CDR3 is TGTGCCAGCAGGGGGGAGAACACTGAAGCTTTCTTT.

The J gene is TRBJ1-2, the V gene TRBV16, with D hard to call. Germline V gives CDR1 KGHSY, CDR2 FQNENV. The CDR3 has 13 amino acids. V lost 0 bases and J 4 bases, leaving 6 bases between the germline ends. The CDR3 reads CASSQSGSYGYTF. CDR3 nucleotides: TGTGCCAGCAGCCAATCTGGCAGCTATGGCTACACCTTC.

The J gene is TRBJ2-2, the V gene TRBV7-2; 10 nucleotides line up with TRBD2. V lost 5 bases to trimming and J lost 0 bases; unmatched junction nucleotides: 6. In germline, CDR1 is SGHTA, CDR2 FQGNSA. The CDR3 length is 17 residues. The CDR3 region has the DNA TGTGCCAGCAGCCGAGCACTAGCGGGGACGAACACCGGGGAGCTGTTTTTT. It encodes CASSRALAGTNTGELFF.

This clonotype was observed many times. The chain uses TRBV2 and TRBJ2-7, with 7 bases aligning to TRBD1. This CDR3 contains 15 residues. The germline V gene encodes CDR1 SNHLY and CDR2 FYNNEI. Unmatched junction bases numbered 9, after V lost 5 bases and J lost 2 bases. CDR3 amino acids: CASSQTGTATYEQYF. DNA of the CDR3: TGTGCCAGCAGTCAAACCGGGACAGCAACCTACGAGCAGTACTTC.

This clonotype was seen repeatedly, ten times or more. CDR3 region: CASSLQGQGIGGYTF. The CDR3 region has the DNA TGTGCCAGCAGTCTCCAGGGACAGGGGATCGGTGGCTACACCTTC. The rearrangement uses TRBV12-3 or TRBV12-4 and TRBJ1-2, with 10 bases that match TRBD1. The length of the CDR3 is 15 residues. Unmatched junction bases numbered 10, after V lost 5 bases and J lost 7 bases.

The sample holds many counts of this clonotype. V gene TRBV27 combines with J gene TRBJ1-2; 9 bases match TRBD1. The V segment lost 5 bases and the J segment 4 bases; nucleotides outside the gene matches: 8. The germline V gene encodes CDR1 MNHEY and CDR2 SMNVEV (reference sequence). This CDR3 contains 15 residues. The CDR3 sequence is CASSPNDRGSYGYTF. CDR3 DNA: TGTGCCAGCAGTCCGAATGACAGGGGGAGCTATGGCTACACCTTC.

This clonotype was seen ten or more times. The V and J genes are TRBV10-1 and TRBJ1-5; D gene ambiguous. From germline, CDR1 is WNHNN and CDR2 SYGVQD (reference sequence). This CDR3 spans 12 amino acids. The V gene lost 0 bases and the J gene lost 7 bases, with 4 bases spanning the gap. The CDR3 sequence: CASSESGQPQHF. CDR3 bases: TGCGCCAGCAGTGAGTCGGGACAGCCCCAGCATTTT.

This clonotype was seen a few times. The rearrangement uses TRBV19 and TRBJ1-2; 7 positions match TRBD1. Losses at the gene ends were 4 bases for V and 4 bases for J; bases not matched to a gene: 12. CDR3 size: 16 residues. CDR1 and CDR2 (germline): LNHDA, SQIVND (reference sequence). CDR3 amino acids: CASSTAPGTALYGYTF. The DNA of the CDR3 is TGTGCCAGTAGTACCGCCCCCGGGACAGCACTCTATGGCTACACCTTC.

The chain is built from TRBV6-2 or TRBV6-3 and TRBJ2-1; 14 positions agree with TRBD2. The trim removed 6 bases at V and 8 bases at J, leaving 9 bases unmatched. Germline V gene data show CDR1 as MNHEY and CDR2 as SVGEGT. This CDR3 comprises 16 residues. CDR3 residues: CASRPGLAGEGDEQFF. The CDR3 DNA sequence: TGTGCCAGCAGGCCGGGACTAGCGGGAGAAGGAGATGAGCAGTTCTTC.

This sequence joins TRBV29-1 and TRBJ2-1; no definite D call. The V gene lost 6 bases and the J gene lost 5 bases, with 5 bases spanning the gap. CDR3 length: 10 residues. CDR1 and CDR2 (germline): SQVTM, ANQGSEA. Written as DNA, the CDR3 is TGCAGCGTCGGAAACAATGAGCAGTTCTTC. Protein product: CSVGNNEQFF.

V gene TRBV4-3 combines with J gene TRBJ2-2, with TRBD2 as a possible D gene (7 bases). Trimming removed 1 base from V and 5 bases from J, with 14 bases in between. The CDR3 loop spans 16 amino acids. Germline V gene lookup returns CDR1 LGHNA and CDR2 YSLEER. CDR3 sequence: CASSQAGGRGTGELFF. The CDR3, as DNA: TGCGCCAGCAGCCAAGCCGGGGGGCGCGGTACCGGGGAGCTGTTTTTT.

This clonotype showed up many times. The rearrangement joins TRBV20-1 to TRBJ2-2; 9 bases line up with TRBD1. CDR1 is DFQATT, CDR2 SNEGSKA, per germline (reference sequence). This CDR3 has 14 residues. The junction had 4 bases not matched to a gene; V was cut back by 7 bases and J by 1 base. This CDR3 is CSVAGQGNTGELFF. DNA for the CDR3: TGCAGTGTTGCGGGACAGGGGAACACCGGGGAGCTGTTTTTT.

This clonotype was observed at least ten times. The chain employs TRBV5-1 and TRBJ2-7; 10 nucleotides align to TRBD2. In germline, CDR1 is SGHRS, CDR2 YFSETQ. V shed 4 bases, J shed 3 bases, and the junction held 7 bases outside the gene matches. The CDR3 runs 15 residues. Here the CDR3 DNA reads TGCGCCAGCAGCGCAGCGGGAGGGATATACTACGAGCAGTACTTC. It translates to CASSAAGGIYYEQYF.

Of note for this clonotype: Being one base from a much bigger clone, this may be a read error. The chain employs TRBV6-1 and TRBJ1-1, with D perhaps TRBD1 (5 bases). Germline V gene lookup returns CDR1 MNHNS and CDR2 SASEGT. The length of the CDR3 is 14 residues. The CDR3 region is CAGSPHRGNTEAFF. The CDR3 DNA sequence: TGTGCCGGCAGCCCCCACCGGGGGAATACTGAAGCTTTCTTT.

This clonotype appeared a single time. CDR3 sequence (DNA): TGTGCCAGCGGTCCCAGCCGGGTCTTCAACTATGGCTACACCTTC. This translates into CASGPSRVFNYGYTF. This chain joins TRBV28 and TRBJ1-2, with D hard to call. This CDR3 region has 15 residues. The germline V gene has CDR1 MDHEN and CDR2 SYDVKM. The V gene lost 8 bases and the J gene lost 2 bases, with 18 bases spanning the gap.

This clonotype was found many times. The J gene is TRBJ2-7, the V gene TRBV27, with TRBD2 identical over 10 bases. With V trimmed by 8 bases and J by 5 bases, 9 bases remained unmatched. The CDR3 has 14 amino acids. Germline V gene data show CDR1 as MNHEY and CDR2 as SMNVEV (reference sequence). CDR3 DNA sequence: TGTGCCAGCCGACCGGGACTAGCGAACAACGAGCAGTACTTC. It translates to CASRPGLANNEQYF.

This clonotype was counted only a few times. CDR3 in DNA: TGTGCCAGCAACCAACACGGTCCTAATACAGATACGCAGTATTTT. Amino acids: CASNQHGPNTDTQYF. The rearrangement links TRBV6-1 to TRBJ2-3; D uncertain. Trimming cost V 7 bases and J 3 bases, with 17 bases left between them. Germline V gene sequence: CDR1 MNHNS, CDR2 SASEGT. The length of the CDR3 is 15 residues.

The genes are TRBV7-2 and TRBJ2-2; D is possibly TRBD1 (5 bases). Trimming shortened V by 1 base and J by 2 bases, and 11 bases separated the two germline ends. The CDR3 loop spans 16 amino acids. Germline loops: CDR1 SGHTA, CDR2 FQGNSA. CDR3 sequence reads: CASSLEDKLNTGELFF. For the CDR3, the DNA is TGTGCCAGCAGCTTAGAGGACAAGCTTAACACCGGGGAGCTGTTTTTT.

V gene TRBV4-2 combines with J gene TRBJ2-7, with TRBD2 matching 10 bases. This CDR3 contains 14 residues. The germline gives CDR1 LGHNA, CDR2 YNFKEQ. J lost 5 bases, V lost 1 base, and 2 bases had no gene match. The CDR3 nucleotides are TGTGCCAGCAGCCAAGCTACTAGCGGGAACGAGCAGTACTTC. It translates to CASSQATSGNEQYF.

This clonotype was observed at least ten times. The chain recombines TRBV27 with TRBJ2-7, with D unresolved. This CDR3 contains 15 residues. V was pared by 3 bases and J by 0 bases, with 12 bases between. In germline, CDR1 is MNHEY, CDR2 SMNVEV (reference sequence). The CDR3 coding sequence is TGTGCCAGCAGTTTTGGTTATCTGAGCTCCTACGAGCAGTACTTC. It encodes CASSFGYLSSYEQYF.

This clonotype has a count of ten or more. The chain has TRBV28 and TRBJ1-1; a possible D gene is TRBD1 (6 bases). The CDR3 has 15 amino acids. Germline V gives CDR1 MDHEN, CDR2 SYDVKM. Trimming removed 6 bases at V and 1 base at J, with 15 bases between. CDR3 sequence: CASSQGSLGNTEAFF. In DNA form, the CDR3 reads TGTGCCAGCAGCCAGGGGAGTTTAGGGAACACTGAAGCTTTCTTT. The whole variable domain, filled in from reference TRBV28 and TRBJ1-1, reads DVKVTQSSRYLVKRTGEKVFLECVQDMDHENMFWYRQDPGLGLRLIYFSYDVKMKEKGDIPEGYSVSREKKERFSLILESASTNQTSMYLCASSQGSLGNTEAFFGQGTRLTVV.

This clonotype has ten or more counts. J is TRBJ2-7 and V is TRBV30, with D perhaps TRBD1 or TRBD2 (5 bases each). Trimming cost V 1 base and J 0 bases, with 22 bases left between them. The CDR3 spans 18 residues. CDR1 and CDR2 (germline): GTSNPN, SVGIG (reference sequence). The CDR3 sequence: CAWSAGTDPLLSSYEQYF. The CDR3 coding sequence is TGTGCCTGGAGTGCCGGGACGGATCCCCTTCTAAGCTCCTACGAGCAGTACTTC.

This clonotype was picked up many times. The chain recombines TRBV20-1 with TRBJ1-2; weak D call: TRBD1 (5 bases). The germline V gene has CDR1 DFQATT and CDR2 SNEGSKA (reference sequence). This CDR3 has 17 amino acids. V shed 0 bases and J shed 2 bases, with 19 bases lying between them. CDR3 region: CSARDGGGDSANYGYTF. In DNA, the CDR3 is TGCAGTGCTAGAGATGGGGGTGGCGACTCCGCAAACTATGGCTACACCTTC.

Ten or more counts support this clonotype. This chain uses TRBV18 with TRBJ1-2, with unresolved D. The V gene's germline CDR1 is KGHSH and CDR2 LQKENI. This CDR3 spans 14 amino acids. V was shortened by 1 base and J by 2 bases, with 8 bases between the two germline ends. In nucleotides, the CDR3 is TGTGCCAGCTCACCACGCGACGGGAACTATGGCTACACCTTC. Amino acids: CASSPRDGNYGYTF.

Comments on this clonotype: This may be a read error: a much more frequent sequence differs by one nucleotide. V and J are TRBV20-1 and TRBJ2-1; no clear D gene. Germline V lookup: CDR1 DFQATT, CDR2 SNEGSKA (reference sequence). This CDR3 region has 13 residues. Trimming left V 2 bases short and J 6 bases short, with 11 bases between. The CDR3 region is CSARTGRINEQFF. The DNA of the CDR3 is TGCAGTGCTAGAACGGGCAGGATCAATGAGCAGTTCTTC.

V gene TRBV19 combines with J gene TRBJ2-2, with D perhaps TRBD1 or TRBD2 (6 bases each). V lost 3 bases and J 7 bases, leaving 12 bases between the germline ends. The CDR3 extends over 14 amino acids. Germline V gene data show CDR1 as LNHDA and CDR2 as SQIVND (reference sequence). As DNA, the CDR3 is TGTGCCAGTAGTATGGTAGGGGGGAACGGGGAGCTGTTTTTT. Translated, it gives CASSMVGGNGELFF.